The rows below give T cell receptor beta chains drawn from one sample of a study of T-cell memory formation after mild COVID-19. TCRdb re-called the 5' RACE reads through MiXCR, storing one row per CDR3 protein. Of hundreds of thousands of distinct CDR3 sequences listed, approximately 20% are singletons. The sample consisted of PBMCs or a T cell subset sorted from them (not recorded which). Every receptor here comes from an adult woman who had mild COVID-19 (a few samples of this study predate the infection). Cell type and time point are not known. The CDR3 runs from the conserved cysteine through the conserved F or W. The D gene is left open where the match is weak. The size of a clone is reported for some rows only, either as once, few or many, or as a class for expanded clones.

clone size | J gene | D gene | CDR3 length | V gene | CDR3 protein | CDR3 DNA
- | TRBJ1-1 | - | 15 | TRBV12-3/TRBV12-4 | CASITHGGAGTEAFF | TGTGCCAGCATCACTCATGGGGGCGCGGGCACTGAAGCTTTCTTT
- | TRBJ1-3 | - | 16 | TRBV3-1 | CASSQDPPPLENTIYF | TGTGCCAGCAGCCAAGATCCACCGCCGTTGGAAAACACCATATATTTT
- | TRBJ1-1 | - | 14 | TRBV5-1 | CASSWTSFNTEAFF | TGCGCCAGCAGCTGGACAAGCTTTAACACTGAAGCTTTCTTT
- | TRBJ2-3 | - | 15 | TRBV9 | CASSAVLAPTDTQYF | TGTGCCAGCAGCGCTGTGCTAGCGCCCACAGATACGCAGTATTTT
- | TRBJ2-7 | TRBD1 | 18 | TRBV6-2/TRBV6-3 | CASSSPGRGSLHGYEQYF | TGTGCCAGCAGCTCCCCGGGCAGGGGGTCCCTTCATGGCTACGAGCAGTACTTC
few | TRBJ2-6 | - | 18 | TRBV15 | CATSRGRGPLSGANVLTF | TGTGCCACCAGCAGAGGCAGGGGCCCCCTCTCTGGGGCCAACGTCCTGACTTTC
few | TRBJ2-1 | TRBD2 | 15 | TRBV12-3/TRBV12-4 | CASRLGLAGVEEQFF | TGTGCCAGCAGACTGGGACTAGCGGGAGTTGAGGAGCAGTTCTTC
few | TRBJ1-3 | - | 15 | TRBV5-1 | CASSLAAGSGNTIYF | TGCGCCAGCAGCTTGGCCGCCGGGTCTGGAAACACCATATATTTT
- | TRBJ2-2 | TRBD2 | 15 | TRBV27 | CASSGLAGGIRELFF | TGTGCCAGCAGTGGGCTAGCGGGAGGGATAAGGGAGCTGTTTTTT
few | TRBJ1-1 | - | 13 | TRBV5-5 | CASSNGGNTEAFF | TGTGCCAGCAGCAACGGAGGGAACACTGAAGCTTTCTTT
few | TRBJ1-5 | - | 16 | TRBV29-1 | CSVELTGVIRNQPQHF | TGCAGCGTTGAACTAACGGGGGTAATCCGCAATCAGCCCCAGCATTTT
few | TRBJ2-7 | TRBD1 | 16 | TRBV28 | CASSLRSGDRAHEQYF | TGTGCCAGCAGTTTAAGGTCGGGTGACAGGGCCCACGAGCAGTACTTC
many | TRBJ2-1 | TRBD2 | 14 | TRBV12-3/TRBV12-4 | CASRLAGGQNEQFF | TGTGCCAGCAGACTAGCGGGAGGTCAAAATGAGCAGTTCTTC
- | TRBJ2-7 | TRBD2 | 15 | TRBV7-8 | CASSLASSGSYEQYF | TGTGCCAGCAGCTTAGCATCTAGCGGATCCTACGAGCAGTACTTC
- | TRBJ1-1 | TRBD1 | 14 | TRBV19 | CATSRGRPNTEAFF | TGTGCCACCTCCAGGGGGAGACCGAACACTGAAGCTTTCTTT
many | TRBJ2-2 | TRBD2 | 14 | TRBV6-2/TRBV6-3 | CASRLAGDTGELFF | TGTGCCAGCAGACTAGCGGGGGACACCGGGGAGCTGTTTTTT
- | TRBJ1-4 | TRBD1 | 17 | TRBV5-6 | CASSLYPGTGDREKLFF | TGTGCCAGCAGCTTATACCCCGGGACAGGGGACCGGGAAAAACTGTTTTTT
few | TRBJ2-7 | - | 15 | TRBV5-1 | CASSLEAAPLYEQYF | TGCGCCAGCAGCTTGGAGGCAGCTCCCCTTTACGAGCAGTACTTC
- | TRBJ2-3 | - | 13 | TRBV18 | CAISSEIKDTQYF | TGTGCCATCTCATCCGAAATTAAAGATACGCAGTATTTT
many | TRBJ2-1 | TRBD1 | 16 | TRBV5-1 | CASSPTTGTEYNEQFF | TGCGCCAGCAGCCCAACTACCGGGACAGAGTACAATGAGCAGTTCTTC
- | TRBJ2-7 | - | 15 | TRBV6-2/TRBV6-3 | CASSYSKVASYEQYF | TGTGCCAGCAGTTACTCGAAGGTGGCCTCCTACGAGCAGTACTTC
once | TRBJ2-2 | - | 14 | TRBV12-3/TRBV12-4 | CASSLLSEIGELFF | TGTGCCAGCAGTTTATTATCGGAGATCGGGGAGCTGTTTTTT
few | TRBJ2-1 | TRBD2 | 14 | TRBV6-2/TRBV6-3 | CASSWGLVVDEQFF | TGTGCCAGCAGTTGGGGACTAGTGGTCGATGAGCAGTTCTTC
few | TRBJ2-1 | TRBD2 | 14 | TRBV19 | CASRWTSDYNEQFF | TGTGCCAGTAGGTGGACTAGCGACTACAATGAGCAGTTCTTC